The rows below give T cell receptor beta chains drawn from one sample of a study of technical replicates of blood from a few donors. The data were produced by immunoSEQ multiplex PCR, yet TCRdb's version contains in-frame clones alone and is incomplete. This table holds tens of thousands of clones, 90% to 95% found once. Material for sequencing was T cells isolated from PBMCs. All receptors come from a human donor in good health. The CDR3 runs from the conserved cysteine through the conserved F or W. The D gene is left open where the match is weak. Some rows have no size entry. The others give once, few or many, or a class for an expanded clone.

d_call	v_call	clone_size	j_call	cdr3_nt	cdr3_aa
TRBD2	TRBV7-6	.	TRBJ2-3	TGTGCCAGCAGCTTAGCGCGGGAGGGGAGCACAGATACGCAGTATTTT	CASSLAREGSTDTQYF
TRBD1	TRBV15	.	TRBJ1-2	TGTGCCACCAGCAGAGTTGTGACAGGGGGCGGCTACACCTTC	CATSRVVTGGGYTF
TRBD2	TRBV7-9	.	TRBJ2-5	TGTGCCAGCCGGTGGGGGTGGGAAATAGCGGGAGGAAGGGAGACCCAGTACTTC	CASRWGWEIAGGRETQYF
TRBD1	TRBV28	.	TRBJ2-5	TGTGCCAGCAGTTTCCCGTGGGACAGAGAAGAGACCCAGTACTTC	CASSFPWDREETQYF
TRBD1	TRBV5-1	.	TRBJ1-5	TGCGCCAGCAGCCTGGGACAGAACAATCAGCCCCAGCATTTT	CASSLGQNNQPQHF
TRBD2	TRBV19	.	TRBJ2-1	TGTGCCAGTAGTATGTACCGGGGGGGATACAATGAGCAGTTCTTC	CASSMYRGGYNEQFF
TRBD1	TRBV30	.	TRBJ2-7	TGTGCCTGGACGTCGGACAGGGGGGTGTACGAGCAGTACTTC	CAWTSDRGVYEQYF
.	TRBV29-1	.	TRBJ2-7	TGCAGCGTTGGGTGGACACACACCTCCTACGAGCAGTACTTC	CSVGWTHTSYEQYF
.	TRBV19	.	TRBJ2-3	TGTGCCAGTAGTACAGGGGGGCTCACAGATACGCAGTATTTT	CASSTGGLTDTQYF
TRBD2	TRBV13	.	TRBJ2-1	TGTGCCAGCAGCCAAGGGACTAGCGGGGGGCTAAACAATGAGCAGTTCTTC	CASSQGTSGGLNNEQFF
.	TRBV30	once	TRBJ2-1	TGTGCCTGGAATGGGGGCGATGAGCAGTTCTTC	CAWNGGDEQFF
.	TRBV28	.	TRBJ2-7	TGTGCCAGCAGTACCTCCCAGGGGACCCACGAGCAGTACTTC	CASSTSQGTHEQYF
TRBD2	TRBV28	.	TRBJ2-3	TGTGCCAGCAGCTTCGGGACTAGCGGGAGCGTAGATACGCAGTATTTT	CASSFGTSGSVDTQYF
TRBD2	TRBV7-2	.	TRBJ2-7	TGTGCCAGCAGCCAGACTAGCGGGCGTCACTACGAGCAGTACTTC	CASSQTSGRHYEQYF
.	TRBV21-1	.	TRBJ2-3	TGTGCCAGCAGCAAAGAAACAGGCCTCGCGCGCTGGCTCGCCGATACGCAGTATTTT	CASSKETGLARWLADTQYF
.	TRBV6-1	.	TRBJ1-5	TGTGCCAGCAGTGAACGCCAGACAGTTTACAATCAGCCCCAGCATTTT	CASSERQTVYNQPQHF
.	TRBV19	.	TRBJ1-1	TGTGCCAGTAGTATAGGAGAGGTCACTGAAGCTTTCTTT	CASSIGEVTEAFF
TRBD1	TRBV6-5	.	TRBJ1-4	TGTGCCAGCAGTTATAGGACAGGCGATGAAAAACTGTTTTTT	CASSYRTGDEKLFF
.	TRBV2	.	TRBJ1-2	TGTGCCAGCACCCTGGAGGTTAGGGGACATAACTATGGCTACACCTTC	CASTLEVRGHNYGYTF
.	TRBV10-2	.	TRBJ1-2	TGCGCCACCATCTTGGGGGGGTCCGCCGGACACGGCTACACCTTC	CATILGGSAGHGYTF
TRBD1	TRBV10-3	.	TRBJ1-2	TGTGCCATCAGTGTCGGTCATCCGGGACAGGGGGCGGGGGATGGCTACACCTTC	CAISVGHPGQGAGDGYTF
TRBD2	TRBV15	.	TRBJ2-3	TGTGCCACCAGCAGAGACCCGAGCGGGGGGCCGCCAGATACGCAGTATTTT	CATSRDPSGGPPDTQYF
TRBD2	TRBV6-6	.	TRBJ2-3	TGTGCCAGCAGACAAAAGGGACTAGGGGGCACAGATACGCAGTATTTT	CASRQKGLGGTDTQYF
.	TRBV28	.	TRBJ1-5	TGTGCCAGCAGTTTATTGGGGCAGGAACTTCGGCCCCAGCATTTT	CASSLLGQELRPQHF
.	TRBV6-6	.	TRBJ2-7	TGTGCCAGCAGTCCGCAGGGGTACGAGCAGTACTTC	CASSPQGYEQYF
.	TRBV4-2	once	TRBJ2-1	TGTGCCAGCAGCCAACGAGAAAATGAGCAGTTCTTC	CASSQRENEQFF
TRBD2	TRBV4-1	once	TRBJ2-3	TGCGCCAGCAGCCAAGACCTTCTAGCGGTGAGCACAGATACGCAGTATTTT	CASSQDLLAVSTDTQYF
.	TRBV28	.	TRBJ2-7	TGTGCCAGCAGTCATATGGGGCAGTCCCTGGGAAGAGCCGAGCAGTACTTC	CASSHMGQSLGRAEQYF
TRBD1	TRBV7-6	.	TRBJ1-2	TGTGCCAGCAGCCCCAGGACAGGGGGCTTGGGCGATGGCTACACCTTC	CASSPRTGGLGDGYTF
TRBD1	TRBV6-4	.	TRBJ1-1	TGTGCCAGCAGTGAACGGGACAGGGGTTTGAAGAACACTGAAGCTTTCTTT	CASSERDRGLKNTEAFF
TRBD2	TRBV11-2	.	TRBJ2-1	TGTGCCAGCAGCTTCGCGGGGTTAGCGGGGGGCTTGAATGAGCAGTTCTTC	CASSFAGLAGGLNEQFF
.	TRBV2	.	TRBJ2-3	TGTGCCAGCACGTACACAGATACGCAGTATTTT	CASTYTDTQYF
TRBD2	TRBV2	.	TRBJ2-2	TGTGCCATCCAGACGACCGGGAGGGCGGGCGGGGAGCTGTTTTTT	CAIQTTGRAGGELFF
.	TRBV15	once	TRBJ1-5	TGTGCCACCCTTGAAATGGGGGCGCGGGGGGAACAGCCCCAGCATTTT	CATLEMGARGEQPQHF
.	TRBV5-6	.	TRBJ2-7	TGTGCCAGCAGTTTATATCTGGACATAGCCTACGAGCAGTACTTC	CASSLYLDIAYEQYF
TRBD1	TRBV19	.	TRBJ1-5	TGTGCCAGTAATCTAAGGGCGGACAGGAATCAGCCCCAGCATTTT	CASNLRADRNQPQHF
.	TRBV25-1	.	TRBJ2-6	TGTGCCAGCAGTGTCGGTGGGGCCAACGTCCTGACTTTC	CASSVGGANVLTF
.	TRBV6-5	.	TRBJ1-3	TGTGCCAGCAGTTTACAGCCTGGGAACACCATATATTTT	CASSLQPGNTIYF
.	TRBV19	.	TRBJ2-7	TGTGCCAGTAGTATCCGGACAAGCTCCTACGAGCAGTACTTC	CASSIRTSSYEQYF
TRBD2	TRBV5-1	.	TRBJ2-7	TGCGCCAGCAGTACTAGCGGACCCTACGAGCAGTACTTC	CASSTSGPYEQYF
.	TRBV5-4	.	TRBJ2-3	TGTGCCAGCAGCTTGTCACTAGCAGATACGCAGTATTTT	CASSLSLADTQYF
.	TRBV27	.	TRBJ2-1	TGTGCCAGCAGCCAGGGGTGGGCCTACAATGAGCAGTTCTTC	CASSQGWAYNEQFF
.	TRBV10-2	.	TRBJ1-1	TGCGCCGCGGGGGGGGGCCTCATGAACACTGAAGCTTTCTTT	CAAGGGLMNTEAFF
TRBD1	TRBV2	once	TRBJ1-5	TGTGCCAGCGGGACAGACGAAGACTATAGCAATCAGCCCCAGCATTTT	CASGTDEDYSNQPQHF
.	TRBV7-9	.	TRBJ1-5	TGTGCCAGCAGCTTAACAGGGAAGCCCCAGCATTTT	CASSLTGKPQHF